Below are 13 T cell receptor beta chains sequenced from a single sample in a study of blood T cell repertoires in COVID-19. The table came from immunoSEQ multiplex PCR; TCRdb's copy has only in-frame clones and leaves some out. The table has 150,000 to 200,000 clones, 89% seen once. Sequencing input: peripheral blood. The receptor source for this set is a man aged 60-69 years with acute or convalescent COVID-19.

The V and J genes are TRBV5-1 and TRBJ1-3, with 9 positions matching TRBD1. V was clipped by 6 bases and J by 4 bases; unmatched bases: 8. CDR3 size: 15 residues. Germline CDR1 is SGHRS and CDR2 is YFSETQ. The CDR3 DNA follows: TGCGCCAGCAAACCGGGGACAGGGCAAGGAAACACCATATATTTT. Translation gives CASKPGTGQGNTIYF.

The chain couples TRBV5-6 to TRBJ1-6; possibly TRBD1 for D (5 bases). The V and J ends lost 5 bases and 0 bases respectively, with 6 bases between them. The V gene's germline CDR1 is SGHDT and CDR2 YYEEEE. This CDR3 spans 14 amino acids. Here the CDR3 DNA reads TGTGCCAGCAGAAGGGGCTCCTATAATTCACCCCTCCACTTT. This sequence encodes CASRRGSYNSPLHF. Complete variable domain (other parts from reference TRBV5-6 and TRBJ1-6): DAGVTQSPTHLIKTRGQQVTLRCSPKSGHDTVSWYQQALGQGPQFIFQYYEEEERQRGNFPDRFSGHQFPNYSSELNVNALLLGDSALYLCASRRGSYNSPLHFGNGTRLTVT.

The J gene is TRBJ1-5, the V gene TRBV7-8; D uncertain. Per the germline V gene, CDR1 is SGHVS and CDR2 is FQNEAQ. The V gene lost 6 bases and the J gene lost 8 bases, with 14 bases spanning the gap. CDR3 length: 13 amino acids. The chain's CDR3 is CASRSLRGEPQHF. The CDR3, as DNA: TGTGCCAGCAGATCCCTCCGGGGAGAGCCCCAGCATTTT.

The chain carries TRBV19 and TRBJ1-1; D remains unclear. The germline V and J ends were trimmed by 6 bases and 1 base, with 15 bases remaining between them. The CDR3 is 15 residues long. In germline, CDR1 is LNHDA, CDR2 SQIVND (reference sequence). The DNA for the CDR3 is TGTGCCAGTAGGCCCCAGAGGATGGGGAACACTGAAGCTTTCTTT. This encodes CASRPQRMGNTEAFF.

The sample holds a few counts of this clone. The CDR3 spells CASSLVQGDYSNQPQHF. CDR3 DNA: TGTGCCAGCAGCTTAGTTCAAGGCGACTATAGCAATCAGCCCCAGCATTTT. The chain has TRBV7-9 and TRBJ1-5; D is unclear. This CDR3 contains 17 residues. CDR1 is SEHNR and CDR2 is FQNEAQ in the germline V gene (reference sequence). V was shortened by 1 base and J by 0 bases, with 13 bases between the two germline ends.

The gene calls are TRBV7-8 and TRBJ1-5, with 9 nucleotides matching TRBD1. The CDR3 is 16 residues long. Germline V lookup: CDR1 SGHVS, CDR2 FQNEAQ. Trimming cost V 7 bases and J 6 bases; bases outside gene matches: 13. In DNA, the CDR3 is TGTGCCAGCACCCTAAAGGGACAGGGTGGCGTTCAGCCCCAGCATTTT. Its protein product is CASTLKGQGGVQPQHF.

The chain carries TRBV10-1 and TRBJ1-2; D remains unclear. Trimming left V 0 bases short and J 1 base short, with 6 bases between. The CDR3 consists of 14 residues. The germline gives CDR1 WNHNN, CDR2 SYGVQD (reference sequence). DNA of the CDR3: TGCGCCAGCAGTGAGTCAAGAGATAACTATGGCTACACCTTC. Residues: CASSESRDNYGYTF.

The rearrangement uses TRBV24-1 and TRBJ2-5; 9 bases are shared with TRBD1. The CDR3 extends over 16 amino acids. Germline CDR1 and CDR2: KGHDR and SFDVKD. The ends lost 2 bases at V and 3 bases at J; junction bases unmatched: 6. CDR3 protein: CATSDYSGTGKETQYF. Written as DNA, the CDR3 is TGTGCCACCAGTGATTACTCCGGGACAGGGAAAGAGACCCAGTACTTC.

The chain couples TRBV6-2 or TRBV6-3 to TRBJ1-5; maybe TRBD1 (6 bases). The germline gives CDR1 MNHEY, CDR2 SVGEGT. V lost 5 bases to trimming and J lost 0 bases, with 17 bases between them. This CDR3 is 17 amino acids long. The CDR3 DNA is TGTGCCAGCAGTCTTCCTCGGACAGATCCTAGCAATCAGCCCCAGCATTTT. As protein: CASSLPRTDPSNQPQHF.

The gene calls are TRBV18 and TRBJ1-3, with D unclear. This CDR3 is 15 amino acids long. Germline values: CDR1 KGHSH, CDR2 LQKENI. Trimming shortened V by 5 bases and J by 6 bases, and 17 bases separated the two germline ends. CDR3 sequence: CASSNRTGRLNTIYF. The CDR3 DNA sequence: TGTGCCAGCTCAAATAGGACGGGAAGGTTAAACACCATATATTTT. Full variable domain (remainder filled in from reference TRBV18 and TRBJ1-3): NAGVMQNPRHLVRRRGQEARLRCSPMKGHSHVYWYRQLPEEGLKFMVYLQKENIIDESGMPKERFSAEFPKEGPSILRIQQVVRGDSAAYFCASSNRTGRLNTIYFGEGSWLTVV.

This chain connects TRBV7-9 to TRBJ1-4; 9 bases line up with TRBD1. The germline gives CDR1 SEHNR, CDR2 FQNEAQ (reference sequence). The ends lost 4 bases at V and 8 bases at J; junction bases unmatched: 14. The CDR3 runs 17 residues. CDR3 residues: CASSSSSPGQGGEKLFF. In DNA, the CDR3 is TGTGCCAGCAGCTCGAGCTCTCCGGGACAGGGAGGAGAAAAACTGTTTTTT. The complete variable domain, with remaining parts taken from reference TRBV7-9 and TRBJ1-4, reads DTGVSQNPRHKITKRGQNVTFRCDPISEHNRLYWYRQTLGQGPEFLTYFQNEAQLEKSRLLSDRFSAERPKGSFSTLEIQRTEQGDSAMYLCASSSSSPGQGGEKLFFGSGTQLSVL.

The genes are TRBV6-5 and TRBJ2-2; 8 bases are a match to TRBD1. With 6 bases clipped from V and 8 bases from J, the junction kept 8 bases outside the gene matches. The CDR3 loop spans 14 amino acids. The V gene's germline CDR1 is MNHEY and CDR2 SVGAGI. The DNA for the CDR3 is TGTGCCAGCAGGGACAGACAGGGGTGGGGGGAGCTGTTTTTT. Encoded protein: CASRDRQGWGELFF.

The chain employs TRBV2 and TRBJ1-2; 7 bases fit TRBD1. This CDR3 is 15 amino acids long. V lost 6 bases to trimming and J lost 4 bases; unmatched junction nucleotides: 11. Germline CDR1 SNHLY, CDR2 FYNNEI. The CDR3 nucleotides read TGTGCCAGCAGCAATTCCGGACAGGTCACCTATGGCTACACCTTC. This encodes CASSNSGQVTYGYTF.